What follows are 25 T cell receptor beta chains derived from one specimen sequenced in a study of T-cell reconstitution after alpha-beta-depleted transplantation in children. Unique molecular identifiers were built into the TCRbeta library. TCRdb independently ran MiXCR on the PCR reads; one entry per CDR3 protein. The sample has approximately 350,000 distinct CDR3 sequences; about 9.4% are singletons. This specimen consisted of PBMCs from the stem cell graft donor, obtained from the stem cell graft. The receptors stem from a human donor who donated a stem cell graft to a child with acute lymphoblastic leukemia.

The sample holds a few counts of this clonotype. The V gene is TRBV7-2, the J gene TRBJ1-1; D gene ambiguous. Trimming took off 3 bases at V and 8 bases at J, with 10 bases between the two ends. The length of the CDR3 is 12 residues. CDR1 is SGHTA, CDR2 FQGNSA, per germline. In DNA, the CDR3 is TGTGCCAGCAGCTTGACACGGCGGGAAGCTTTCTTT. It specifies CASSLTRREAFF.

This clonotype occurred a few times. The chain couples TRBV18 to TRBJ2-7; D might be TRBD2 (6 bases). In germline, CDR1 is KGHSH, CDR2 LQKENI. The CDR3 runs to 13 residues. The germline V and J ends were trimmed by 3 bases and 3 bases, with 9 bases remaining between them. In nucleotides, the CDR3 is TGTGCCAGCTCACCTGGGGGACTCTACGAGCAGTACTTC. This encodes CASSPGGLYEQYF.

This clonotype was seen many times. The CDR3 bases are TGTGCCAGCAGCGGGCAGGGACAGGGTTCCAAAAACATTCAGTACTTC. Protein: CASSGQGQGSKNIQYF. The chain is built from TRBV5-4 and TRBJ2-4, with 9 nucleotides matching TRBD1. CDR3 length: 16 amino acids. V lost 4 bases, J lost 2 bases, and 7 bases stayed unmatched. The germline gives CDR1 SGHNT, CDR2 YYREEE (reference sequence). Using reference TRBV5-4 and TRBJ2-4 for the parts outside the CDR3, the full variable domain is ETGVTQSPTHLIKTRGQQVTLRCSSQSGHNTVSWYQQALGQGPQFIFQYYREEENGRGNFPPRFSGLQFPNYSSELNVNALELDDSALYLCASSGQGQGSKNIQYFGAGTRLSVL.

In this sample, this clonotype turned up many times. The chain uses TRBV7-3 and TRBJ2-2; D perhaps matches TRBD1 (6 bases). The V end was cut by 2 bases, the J end by 4 bases, with 11 bases between. Germline loops: CDR1 SGHTA, CDR2 FQGTGA. This CDR3 is 15 amino acids long. The CDR3 protein is CASSLVRGSTGELFF. CDR3 nucleotides: TGTGCCAGCAGCTTAGTCAGGGGCAGCACCGGGGAGCTGTTTTTT.

This clonotype was seen repeatedly, ten times or more. This rearrangement joins TRBV7-9 to TRBJ1-1, with D unresolved. Per the germline V gene, CDR1 is SEHNR and CDR2 is FQNEAQ (reference sequence). V was trimmed by 8 bases and J by 7 bases, leaving 14 bases between them. The CDR3 covers 12 residues. The CDR3 protein is CASCSEANEAFF. The CDR3 DNA is TGTGCCAGCTGCTCGGAGGCGAATGAAGCTTTCTTT.

This chain uses TRBV4-3 with TRBJ1-6; TRBD1 agrees at 7 bases. From germline, CDR1 is LGHNA and CDR2 YSLEER. V shed 0 bases, J shed 10 bases, and the junction held 9 bases outside the gene matches. The length of the CDR3 is 16 residues. CDR3 bases: TGCGCCAGCAGCCAAGATCCGACAGGGCTTAACTCACCCCTCCACTTT. This encodes CASSQDPTGLNSPLHF.

This clonotype was recorded at least ten times. This chain uses TRBV7-8 with TRBJ2-1; 12 bases are a match to TRBD2. There are 16 residues in the CDR3. The V gene's germline CDR1 is SGHVS and CDR2 FQNEAQ. The V gene end was trimmed by 8 bases and the J gene end by 3 bases; junction bases not matched to a gene: 8. The CDR3 DNA reads as TGTGCCAGCGCTCTAGCGGGAGGGCCGGTCTACAATGAGCAGTTCTTC. It encodes CASALAGGPVYNEQFF.

This rearrangement joins TRBV5-1 to TRBJ2-1; D uncertain. CDR1 and CDR2 from the germline V gene are SGHRS and YFSETQ. The length of the CDR3 is 15 residues. Between the trimmed V and J ends, which lost 0 bases and 2 bases, there was a span of 9 bases. In DNA form, the CDR3 reads TGCGCCAGCAGCTTGGGTACCGATCCCTACAATGAGCAGTTCTTC. Residues: CASSLGTDPYNEQFF. The entire variable domain, with the rest obtained from reference TRBV5-1 and TRBJ2-1, is as follows: KAGVTQTPRYLIKTRGQQVTLSCSPISGHRSVSWYQQTPGQGLQFLFEYFSETQRNKGNFPGRFSGRQFSNSRSEMNVSTLELGDSALYLCASSLGTDPYNEQFFGPGTRLTVL.

This clonotype was seen a handful of times. The chain joins TRBV7-9 to TRBJ2-5; weak D call: TRBD2 (5 bases). V shed 1 base and J shed 3 bases, with 9 bases lying between them. Germline-derived CDR1 and CDR2 are SEHNR and FQNEAQ (reference sequence). The CDR3 runs to 14 residues. In DNA form, the CDR3 reads TGTGCCAGCAGCTTAGTAGTCGGGAAAGAGACCCAGTACTTC. Translating gives CASSLVVGKETQYF.

This clonotype was seen many times. V and J are TRBV5-1 and TRBJ1-2, with TRBD1 identical over 8 bases. V lost 5 bases and J lost 4; bases outside the gene matches: 4. The CDR3 covers 13 residues. Germline loops: CDR1 SGHRS, CDR2 YFSETQ. This CDR3 reads CASREGQAYGYTF. The CDR3 region has the DNA TGCGCCAGCAGAGAGGGACAGGCCTATGGCTACACCTTC.

The chain carries TRBV18 and TRBJ2-3, with a weak D call TRBD1 (5 bases). Germline V gene sequence: CDR1 KGHSH, CDR2 LQKENI. The CDR3 runs to 16 residues. Trimming pared 7 bases from V and 0 bases from J, leaving 17 bases between. The CDR3 is CASYRTPASSTDTQYF. The CDR3 bases are TGTGCCAGCTACCGGACACCCGCATCTAGCACAGATACGCAGTATTTT.

This clonotype was found a few times. Written as DNA, the CDR3 is TGTGCCAGCAGCTTATTCTTAACAGGGGGGGACTATGGCTACACCTTC. Translating gives CASSLFLTGGDYGYTF. The rearrangement uses TRBV7-2 and TRBJ1-2; 8 bases are shared with TRBD1. V was pared by 2 bases and J by 3 bases, with 8 bases of the junction left unmatched. Per germline, CDR1 SGHTA and CDR2 FQGNSA. The CDR3 runs to 16 residues.

Many counts were recorded for this clonotype. J is TRBJ2-1 and V is TRBV15; either TRBD1 or TRBD2 may fit D (5 bases each). Trimming left V 11 bases short and J 6 bases short, with 8 bases between. The CDR3 has 10 residues. CDR1 is LNHNV and CDR2 is YYDKDF in the germline V gene (reference sequence). CDR3: CALGGNEQFF. CDR3 DNA sequence: TGTGCCCTTGGGGGCAATGAGCAGTTCTTC.

This clonotype appeared a single time. The chain recombines TRBV20-1 with TRBJ1-2; D unclear. Germline CDR1 reads DFQATT; CDR2 reads SNEGSKA (reference sequence). The CDR3 consists of 15 residues. V was clipped by 0 bases and J by 2 bases, with 13 bases between them. The CDR3 DNA sequence: TGCAGTGCTAGAGATGGTGGGCCAGACAACTATGGCTACACCTTC. Its protein is CSARDGGPDNYGYTF.

Details on this clonotype: This sequence may be a read error, since a much larger clone differs from it by one base. V and J are TRBV7-2 and TRBJ2-5; TRBD1 aligns across 7 bases. CDR1 and CDR2 from the germline V gene are SGHTA and FQGNSA. This CDR3 is built from 15 residues. The CDR3 DNA follows: TGTGCCAGCAGCAAGACAGGGAACCAGAGGGAGACCCAGTGCTTC. It yields the protein CASSKTGNQRETQCF.

The chain carries TRBV29-1 and TRBJ2-4, with 8 bases aligning to TRBD2. The CDR3 runs 16 residues. The germline V gene has CDR1 SQVTM and CDR2 ANQGSEA. Losses at the gene ends were 0 bases for V and 4 bases for J; bases not matched to a gene: 8. The CDR3 DNA reads TGCAGCGTTGAAGATCTTCTCGGGAGGGGGAAAAACATTCAGTACTTC. Translating it yields CSVEDLLGRGKNIQYF. Combining the CDR3 with reference TRBV29-1 and TRBJ2-4 gives the whole variable domain SAVISQKPSRDICQRGTSLTIQCQVDSQVTMMFWYRQQPGQSLTLIATANQGSEATYESGFVIDKFPISRPNLTFSTLTVSNMSPEDSSIYLCSVEDLLGRGKNIQYFGAGTRLSVL.

This clonotype was observed at least ten times. This rearrangement joins TRBV5-1 to TRBJ1-1, with D possibly matching TRBD1 (5 bases). V was cut by 1 base and J by 4 bases, with 11 bases left in between. CDR3 length: 14 amino acids. Germline assignment: CDR1 SGHRS and CDR2 YFSETQ. The CDR3 DNA sequence: TGCGCCAGCAGCTTGACTCAGGGAGGCACTGAAGCTTTCTTT. Translated: CASSLTQGGTEAFF.

This clonotype was recorded a few times. V is TRBV3-1 and J is TRBJ2-6; weak D call: TRBD1 (6 bases). Between the trimmed V and J ends, which lost 6 bases and 0 bases, there was a span of 18 bases. CDR3 length: 18 residues. CDR1 is LGHDT, CDR2 YNNKEL, per germline (reference sequence). The CDR3 sequence is CASSFLGRGYSGANVLTF. The DNA for the CDR3 is TGTGCCAGCAGTTTCTTAGGCAGGGGATACTCTGGGGCCAACGTCCTGACTTTC.

This clonotype showed up just a few times. The chain recombines TRBV20-1 with TRBJ2-7, with 11 bases identical to TRBD2. The CDR3 length is 14 residues. J was trimmed by 2 bases and V by 4 bases; bases with no gene match: 4. Germline V gene sequence: CDR1 DFQATT, CDR2 SNEGSKA (reference sequence). The chain's CDR3 is CSATGTSGTYEQYF. The CDR3 coding sequence is TGCAGTGCTACAGGGACTAGCGGAACCTACGAGCAGTACTTC.

There are a few counts of this clonotype. The chain is built from TRBV12-5 and TRBJ1-1; 7 nucleotides agree with TRBD1. Germline V CDR1 and CDR2: LGHNT, FRNRAP. The CDR3 covers 14 residues. The J segment lost 2 bases and the V segment lost 5 bases, leaving 5 bases of the junction unmatched. The CDR3 here is CASGKGQQNTEAFF. Written as DNA, the CDR3 is TGTGCTAGTGGTAAGGGACAGCAAAACACTGAAGCTTTCTTT.

This rearrangement joins TRBV7-2 to TRBJ2-1; 9 bases are a match to TRBD2. Trimming removed 8 bases from V and 0 bases from J; junction bases left unmatched: 8. This CDR3 is built from 16 residues. The germline gives CDR1 SGHTA, CDR2 FQGNSA. The CDR3 sequence: CASRRDSGSSYNEQFF. The CDR3 region has the DNA TGTGCCAGCCGAAGAGATAGCGGGAGCTCCTACAATGAGCAGTTCTTC.

The chain combines TRBV28 with TRBJ2-2, with D perhaps matching TRBD1 (5 bases). This CDR3 contains 15 residues. V lost 8 bases and J 2 bases, leaving 15 bases between the germline ends. Germline V gives CDR1 MDHEN, CDR2 SYDVKM. CDR3 loop: CASQVQGINTGELFF. DNA for the CDR3: TGTGCCAGCCAGGTCCAGGGTATCAACACCGGGGAGCTGTTTTTT.

This clonotype was detected ten times or more. V and J are TRBV6-5 and TRBJ2-5, with D possibly matching TRBD2 (7 bases). Per the germline V gene, CDR1 is MNHEY and CDR2 is SVGAGI. The V gene lost 6 bases and the J gene lost 3 bases, with 17 bases spanning the gap. CDR3 size: 15 residues. This chain's CDR3 is CASRRGLAEKETQYF. CDR3 nucleotides: TGTGCCAGCAGGCGGGGGCTAGCGGAAAAAGAGACCCAGTACTTC.

This clonotype was seen a single time. One end of the junction fails to match germline, which may point to a read error. This chain connects TRBV19 to TRBJ1-5; no reliable D call. The CDR3 is 13 amino acids. The V gene's germline CDR1 is LNHDA and CDR2 SQIVND (reference sequence). CDR3 in DNA: TGTGCCAGAAGTATAGATTCCAGCCACCCCCAGCATTTT. This translates into CARSIDSSHPQHF.

V and J are TRBV15 and TRBJ2-3; TRBD2 agrees at 10 bases. The junction had 6 bases not matched to a gene; V was cut back by 2 bases and J by 4 bases. Germline CDR1 is LNHNV and CDR2 is YYDKDF (reference sequence). The CDR3 is 16 residues long. Written as DNA, the CDR3 is TGTGCCACCAGCAGATATAGCGGGAGGTTCGCAGATACGCAGTATTTT. Its protein product is CATSRYSGRFADTQYF.